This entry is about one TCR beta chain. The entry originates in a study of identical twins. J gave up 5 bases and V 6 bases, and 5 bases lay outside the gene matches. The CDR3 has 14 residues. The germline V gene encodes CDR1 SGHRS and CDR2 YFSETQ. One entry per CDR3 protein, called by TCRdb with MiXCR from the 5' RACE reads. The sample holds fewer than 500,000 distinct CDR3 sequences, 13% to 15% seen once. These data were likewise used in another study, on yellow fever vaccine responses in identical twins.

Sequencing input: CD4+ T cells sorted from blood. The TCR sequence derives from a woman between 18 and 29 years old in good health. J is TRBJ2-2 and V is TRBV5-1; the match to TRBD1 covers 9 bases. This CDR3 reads CASKSGTGTGELFF. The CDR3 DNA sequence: TGCGCCAGCAAATCAGGGACAGGGACCGGGGAGCTGTTTTTT. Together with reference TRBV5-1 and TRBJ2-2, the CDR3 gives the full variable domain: KAGVTQTPRYLIKTRGQQVTLSCSPISGHRSVSWYQQTPGQGLQFLFEYFSETQRNKGNFPGRFSGRQFSNSRSEMNVSTLELGDSALYLCASKSGTGTGELFFGEGSRLTVL.